Below are 13 T cell receptor beta chains sequenced from a single sample in a study of shared clonotypes between healthy human individuals. Naive-designated CD8 cells lacked CD45RO, were positively enriched for CCR7, and omitted terminally differentiated effector memory CD45RA+ cells. Only in-frame clones appear in the TCRdb table, and some are missing; sequencing was by immunoSEQ multiplex PCR. The sample carries more than 2 million clones, about 94% recorded once. Sequencing input: naive CD8+ T cells from PBMCs. Receptors were obtained from a young man in good health. Some clones in this sample may be carry-over from other donors' samples.

The gene calls are TRBV9 and TRBJ2-1; 8 nucleotides line up with TRBD2. The CDR3 is 16 amino acids. Trimming at V came to 3 bases and at J to 7 bases, leaving 12 bases not matched to a gene. Per the germline V gene, CDR1 is SGDLS and CDR2 is YYNGEE. CDR3 coding DNA: TGTGCCAGCAGCGGAGACCCCGGGACTAGAGGGAATGAGCAGTTCTTC. Its translation: CASSGDPGTRGNEQFF.

A single count supports this clone. The chain uses TRBV19 and TRBJ2-7; no clear D. V was shortened by 3 bases and J by 4 bases, with 10 bases between the two germline ends. CDR1 is LNHDA and CDR2 is SQIVND in the germline V gene (reference sequence). There are 13 residues in the CDR3. The CDR3 here is CASSMGSVYEQYF. Written as DNA, the CDR3 is TGTGCCAGTAGTATGGGCTCTGTGTACGAGCAGTACTTC.

The chain carries TRBV7-3 and TRBJ2-7; 7 bases agree with TRBD2. Unmatched junction bases numbered 9, after V lost 2 bases and J lost 2 bases. Per germline, CDR1 SGHTA and CDR2 FQGTGA. There are 16 residues in the CDR3. This CDR3 is CASSLQQRGRTYEQYF. The CDR3 region has the DNA TGTGCCAGCAGCTTACAGCAGCGGGGCCGGACCTACGAGCAGTACTTC.

This clone was counted only a few times. This chain uses TRBV6-1 with TRBJ1-5; D is undetermined. CDR1 and CDR2 from the germline V gene are MNHNS and SASEGT. Trimming shortened V by 2 bases and J by 2 bases, and 16 bases separated the two germline ends. The CDR3 spans 17 residues. The CDR3 DNA reads TGTGCCAGCAGTGAATGGGGAGTGGGATTTGGCAATCAGCCCCAGCATTTT. Its translation: CASSEWGVGFGNQPQHF.

The chain combines TRBV19 with TRBJ2-6; 8 nucleotides match TRBD1. This CDR3 has 21 residues. V lost 1 base, J lost 2 bases, and 16 bases stayed unmatched. Germline assignment: CDR1 LNHDA and CDR2 SQIVND (reference sequence). CDR3 bases: TGTGCCAGTAGTATAGCTTACAGATCGACAGGGGAGAGGCCTGGGGCCAACGTCCTGACTTTC. This gives the protein CASSIAYRSTGERPGANVLTF.

This clone was recorded once. Its ends do not fully match the called genes, so a read error is possible. Other DNA sequences within the sample encode an identical CDR3. This chain joins TRBV4-3 and TRBJ2-7, with TRBD2 matching over 8 bases. This CDR3 spans 14 amino acids. The V gene's germline CDR1 is LGHNA and CDR2 YSLEER. The CDR3 nucleotides are TGCGCCAGCAGCCCCGGGACTAGGGCTTACGAGCAGTATTTC. It encodes CASSPGTRAYEQYF.

This sequence joins TRBV28 and TRBJ2-5; 9 bases fit TRBD2. Germline V gene data show CDR1 as MDHEN and CDR2 as SYDVKM. The CDR3 consists of 13 residues. Germline trimming cut 4 bases from V and 5 bases from J; bases unmatched to any gene: 2. CDR3: CASSWAGGETQYF. CDR3 in DNA: TGTGCCAGCAGTTGGGCGGGGGGGGAGACCCAGTACTTC. The full variable domain, with the rest looked up from reference TRBV28 and TRBJ2-5, is DVKVTQSSRYLVKRTGEKVFLECVQDMDHENMFWYRQDPGLGLRLIYFSYDVKMKEKGDIPEGYSVSREKKERFSLILESASTNQTSMYLCASSWAGGETQYFGPGTRLLVL.

V usage is TRBV7-9 and J usage is TRBJ2-7; 7 positions agree with TRBD1. Per the germline V gene, CDR1 is SEHNR and CDR2 is FQNEAQ (reference sequence). The CDR3 runs to 16 residues. The V and J ends lost 2 bases and 3 bases, in that order; junction bases with no gene match: 10. CDR3 in DNA: TGTGCCAGCAGCTTAACAGGGGCTCTAAATTTCTACGAGCAGTACTTC. This translates into CASSLTGALNFYEQYF.

The V call is TRBV4-2, the J call TRBJ2-1; no reliable D call. The CDR3 runs 16 residues. Germline V lookup: CDR1 LGHNA, CDR2 YNFKEQ. The V end was cut by 1 base, the J end by 3 bases, with 13 bases between. For the CDR3, the DNA is TGTGCCAGCAGCCAAGGAGTAGGAGACGTCTACAATGAGCAGTTCTTC. The encoded protein is CASSQGVGDVYNEQFF.

The CDR3 coding sequence is TGTGCCACCAGCAGAGAACGGGCCGCTTCCTACGAGCAGTACTTC. Protein product: CATSRERAASYEQYF. This sequence joins TRBV15 and TRBJ2-7; unclear D gene. The CDR3 sequence is 15 residues long. Between the trimmed V and J ends, which lost 0 bases and 1 base, there was a span of 10 bases. Germline assignment: CDR1 LNHNV and CDR2 YYDKDF (reference sequence). Combining the CDR3 with reference TRBV15 and TRBJ2-7 gives the whole variable domain DAMVIQNPRYQVTQFGKPVTLSCSQTLNHNVMYWYQQKSSQAPKLLFHYYDKDFNNEADTPDNFQSRRPNTSFCFLDIRSPGLGDTAMYLCATSRERAASYEQYFGPGTRLTVT.

Only one count was recorded for this clone. This rearrangement joins TRBV10-3 to TRBJ2-3, with D perhaps TRBD2 (7 bases). Trimming took 8 bases from V and 1 from J, leaving 16 bases between them. The CDR3 runs to 15 residues. Germline CDR1 is ENHRY and CDR2 is SYGVKD. In nucleotides, the CDR3 is TGTGCCATCGGGGGGGCAAGGGATGGCACAGATACGCAGTATTTT. Amino acid sequence: CAIGGARDGTDTQYF.

This rearrangement joins TRBV9 to TRBJ2-1; TRBD2 matches 7 bases. The trim removed 4 bases at V and 4 bases at J, leaving 8 bases unmatched. Germline V gene sequence: CDR1 SGDLS, CDR2 YYNGEE. This CDR3 spans 15 amino acids. The CDR3 spells CASSKAGLNYNEQFF. The CDR3 nucleotides are TGTGCCAGCAGCAAAGCGGGACTTAATTACAATGAGCAGTTCTTC.

This sequence joins TRBV5-8 and TRBJ1-5; D gene uncertain. From germline, CDR1 is SGHTS and CDR2 YDEGEE. The CDR3 totals 14 residues. Trimming removed 1 base at V and 6 bases at J, with 11 bases between. The CDR3, as DNA: TGTGCCAGCAGCTTGAGATATAGGGCTCAGCCCCAGCATTTT. Protein sequence: CASSLRYRAQPQHF.